This section outlines one TCR beta chain sequence together with its context. This clonotype was seen only a few times. The antigen it binds to is not known. No base quality values were provided; no much bigger clone lies one nucleotide off. V is cut back by 1 base and J by 2 bases, with 7 bases in the junction unmatched. CDR1 and CDR2 were assigned from the germline V gene as SGHTA and FQGNSA. The CDR3 sequence holds 16 residues, the cysteine and phenylalanine included. CDR3 DNA only is kept here, 48 bases in frame from base 1. The sample is drawn from a study of T-cell memory formation after mild COVID-19 (dated by TCRdb to 2020 to 2022). Describing the broader study: TCR sequence clusters from the two donors were largely donor specific. Two young, previously healthy adult volunteers made up the cohort, one male and one female. In a couple of donors, T-cell clones that expanded and contracted after mild COVID-19 were tracked by sequencing TCRalpha and TCRbeta repertoires over time.

The run used an Illumina NovaSeq 6000. cDNA libraries for TCRalpha and TCRbeta were prepared by 5'RACE using constant-segment primers, with sample barcodes and unique molecular identifiers added. Trizol reagent was used to extract RNA from every sample. Library amplification was performed in two PCR steps, and a second sample barcode and Illumina TruSeq adapters were introduced in the second step. Sequencing of libraries was performed on an Illumina NovaSeq with 2 x 150 bp paired-end reads. From the authors' description of their analysis: Reads were demultiplexed and collapsed into UMI-guided consensus sequences with migec v1.2.7. Using mixcr v2.1.11, UMI consensuses were aligned to TRA and TRB V and J templates and then assembled into clonotypes. Clonotypes were classified as expanded or contracted when called significant by both edgeR and NoisET, with noise models trained on biological replicates. edgeR calls used a false discovery rate-adjusted p below 0.01 and a log2 fold-change threshold of 1. As an exploratory analysis of dynamics, PCA with hierarchical clustering was applied to max-normalized trajectories of the 1000 most abundant clonotypes. The CD4 or CD8 phenotype of responding clones was assigned using the separately sequenced CD4+ and CD8+ repertoires. The raw public data were reprocessed by TCRdb itself: fastp quality trimming at Q25, MiXCR clonotype calling, in-frame beta chains only. Rows merge per CDR3 protein into single entries with the most common DNA and genes. None of the V and J calls come from the authors' own analysis; TCRdb made them. This sample comprises about 250,000 distinct CDR3 sequences, roughly 17% of them detected only once. About 3.5% of the sample lies in the top ten.

General conclusions and limits of the study: Contracting CD4+ clones appeared mostly in the CM and EM memory subsets, whereas CD8+ clones were enriched in EMRA. Whether the second-wave clones peaking on day 37 were SARS-CoV-2 specific was not confirmed. Clones contracting from day 15 to 85 had balanced CD4/CD8 phenotypes, while a second wave expanding from day 15 to 37 was biased towards CD4+. Some responding clones were detected in pre-infection memory, suggesting pre-existing cross-reactive memory T cells joined the SARS-CoV-2 response. The study covered only two mild cases, and larger cohorts including severe cases with pre-infection samples were considered necessary.

PBMCs were isolated by Ficoll-Paque density gradient centrifugation. The sequenced material came from PBMCs or a T cell subset sorted from them (not recorded which). The TCR sequence derives from a man aged 18-30 years who had mild COVID-19 (a few samples of this study predate the infection). The sample titles of this study are shuffled in the database, so cell type and time point are left out; the donor was told from shared clones. Rearrangement joined TRBV7-2 to TRBJ2-5, and 7 junction bases match TRBD2. CDR3 protein: CASSLVRLAGQETQYF. Here is the DNA: TGTGCCAGCAGCTTAGTCCGACTAGCCGGGCAAGAGACCCAGTACTTC.